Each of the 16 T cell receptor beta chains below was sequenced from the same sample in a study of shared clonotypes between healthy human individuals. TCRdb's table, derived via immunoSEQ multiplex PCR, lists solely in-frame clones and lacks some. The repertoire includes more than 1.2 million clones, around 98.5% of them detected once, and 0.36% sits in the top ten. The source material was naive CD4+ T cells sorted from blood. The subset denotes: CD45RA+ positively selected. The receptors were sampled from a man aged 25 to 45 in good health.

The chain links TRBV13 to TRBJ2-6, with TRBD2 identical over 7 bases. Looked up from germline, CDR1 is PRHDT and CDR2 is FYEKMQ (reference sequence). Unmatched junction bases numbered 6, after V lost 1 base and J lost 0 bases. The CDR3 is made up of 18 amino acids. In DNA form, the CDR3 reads TGTGCCAGCAGCTTAGCTAGCGGACTCATCTCTGGGGCCAACGTCCTGACTTTC. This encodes CASSLASGLISGANVLTF.

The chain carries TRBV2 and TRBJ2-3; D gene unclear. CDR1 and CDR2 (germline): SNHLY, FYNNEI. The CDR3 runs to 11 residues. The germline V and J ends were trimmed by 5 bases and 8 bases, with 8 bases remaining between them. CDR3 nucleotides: TGTGCCAGCAGTCTTAGCAGTACGCAGTATTTT. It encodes CASSLSSTQYF. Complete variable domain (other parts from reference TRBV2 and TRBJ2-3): EPEVTQTPSHQVTQMGQEVILRCVPISNHLYFYWYRQILGQKVEFLVSFYNNEISEKSEIFDDQFSVERPDGSNFTLKIRSTKLEDSAMYFCASSLSSTQYFGPGTRLTVL.

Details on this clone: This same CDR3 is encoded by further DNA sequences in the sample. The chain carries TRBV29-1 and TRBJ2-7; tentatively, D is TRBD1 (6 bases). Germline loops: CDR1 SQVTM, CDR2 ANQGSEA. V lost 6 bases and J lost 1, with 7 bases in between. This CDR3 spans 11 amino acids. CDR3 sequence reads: CSVRGSYEQYF. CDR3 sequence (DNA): TGCAGCGTGAGGGGGTCCTACGAGCAGTACTTC.

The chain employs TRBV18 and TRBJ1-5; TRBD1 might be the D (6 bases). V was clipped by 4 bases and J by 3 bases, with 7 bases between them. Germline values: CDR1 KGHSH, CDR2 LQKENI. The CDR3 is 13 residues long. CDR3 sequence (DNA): TGTGCCAGCTCACGGGACATCAATCAGCCCCAGCATTTT. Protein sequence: CASSRDINQPQHF.

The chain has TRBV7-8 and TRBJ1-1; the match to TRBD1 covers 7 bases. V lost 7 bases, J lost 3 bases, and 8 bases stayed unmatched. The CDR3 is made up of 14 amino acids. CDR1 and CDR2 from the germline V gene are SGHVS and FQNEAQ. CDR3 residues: CASIPHRGDTEAFF. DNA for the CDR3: TGTGCCAGCATCCCCCACAGGGGTGACACTGAAGCTTTCTTT.

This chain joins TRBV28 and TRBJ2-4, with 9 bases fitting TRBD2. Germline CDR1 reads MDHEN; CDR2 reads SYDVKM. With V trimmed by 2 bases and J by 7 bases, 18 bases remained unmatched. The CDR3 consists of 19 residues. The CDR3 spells CASSLPKGGLAGRKNIQYF. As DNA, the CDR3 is TGTGCCAGCAGTTTACCCAAAGGTGGTCTAGCGGGAAGGAAGAACATTCAGTACTTC.

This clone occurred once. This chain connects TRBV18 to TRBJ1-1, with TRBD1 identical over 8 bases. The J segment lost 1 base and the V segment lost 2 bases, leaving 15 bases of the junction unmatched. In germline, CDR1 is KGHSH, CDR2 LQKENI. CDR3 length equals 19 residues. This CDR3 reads CASSPVRTGLLRTNTEAFF. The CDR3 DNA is TGTGCCAGCTCACCAGTTCGGACAGGGCTACTTAGAACGAACACTGAAGCTTTCTTT.

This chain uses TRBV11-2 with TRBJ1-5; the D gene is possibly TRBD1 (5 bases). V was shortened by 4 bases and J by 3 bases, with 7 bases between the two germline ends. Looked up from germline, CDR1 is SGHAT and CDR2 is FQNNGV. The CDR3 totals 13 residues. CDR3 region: CASSSGTNQPQHF. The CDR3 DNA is TGTGCCAGCAGCTCCGGGACCAATCAGCCCCAGCATTTT. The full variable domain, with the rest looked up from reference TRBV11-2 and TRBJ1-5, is EAGVAQSPRYKIIEKRQSVAFWCNPISGHATLYWYQQILGQGPKLLIQFQNNGVVDDSQLPKDRFSAERLKGVDSTLKIQPAKLEDSAVYLCASSSGTNQPQHFGDGTRLSIL.

CDR3 DNA sequence: TGTGCCAGCAGTTTAACAGGGTGGGGAACTGAAGCTTTCTTT. Protein product: CASSLTGWGTEAFF. This rearrangement joins TRBV27 to TRBJ1-1, with D perhaps matching TRBD1 (6 bases). Germline-derived CDR1 and CDR2 are MNHEY and SMNVEV (reference sequence). The CDR3 is made up of 14 amino acids. Trimming shortened V by 2 bases and J by 5 bases, and 12 bases separated the two germline ends.

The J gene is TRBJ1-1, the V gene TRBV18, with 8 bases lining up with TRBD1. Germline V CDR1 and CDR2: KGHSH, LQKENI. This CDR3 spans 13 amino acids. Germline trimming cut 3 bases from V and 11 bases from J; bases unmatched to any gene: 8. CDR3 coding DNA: TGTGCCAGCTCACCGATAACCCAGGGGGCGGCTTTCTTT. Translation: CASSPITQGAAFF.

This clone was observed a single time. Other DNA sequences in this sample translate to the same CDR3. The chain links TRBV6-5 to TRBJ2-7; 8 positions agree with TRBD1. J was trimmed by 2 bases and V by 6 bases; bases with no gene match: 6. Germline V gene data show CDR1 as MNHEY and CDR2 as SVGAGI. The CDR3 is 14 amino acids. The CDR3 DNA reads TGTGCCAGCAGCCGATCAGGGGGCGCCTACGAGCAGTACTTC. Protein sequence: CASSRSGGAYEQYF.

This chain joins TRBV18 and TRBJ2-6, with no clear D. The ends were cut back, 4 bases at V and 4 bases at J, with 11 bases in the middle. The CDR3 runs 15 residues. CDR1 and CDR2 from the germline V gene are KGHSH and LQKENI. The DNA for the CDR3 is TGTGCCAGCTCACGGGGAAATGCCGGGGCCAACGTCCTGACTTTC. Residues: CASSRGNAGANVLTF.

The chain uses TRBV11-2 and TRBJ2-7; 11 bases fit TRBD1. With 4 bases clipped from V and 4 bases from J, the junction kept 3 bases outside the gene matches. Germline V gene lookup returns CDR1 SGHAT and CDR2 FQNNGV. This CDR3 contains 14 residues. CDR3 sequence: CASSWTGGVYEQYF. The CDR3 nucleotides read TGTGCCAGCAGCTGGACAGGGGGCGTTTACGAGCAGTACTTC.

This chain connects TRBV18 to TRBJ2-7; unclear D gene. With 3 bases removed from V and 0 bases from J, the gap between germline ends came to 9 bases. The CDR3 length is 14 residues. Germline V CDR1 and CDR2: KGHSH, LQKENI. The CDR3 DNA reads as TGTGCCAGCTCACCGATAACGGCCTCCTACGAGCAGTACTTC. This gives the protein CASSPITASYEQYF.

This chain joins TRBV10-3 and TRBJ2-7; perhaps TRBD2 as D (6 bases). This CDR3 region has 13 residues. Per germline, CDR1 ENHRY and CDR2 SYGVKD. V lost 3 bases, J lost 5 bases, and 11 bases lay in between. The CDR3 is CAISELTRDEQYF. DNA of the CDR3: TGTGCCATCAGTGAATTGACTAGGGACGAGCAGTACTTC.

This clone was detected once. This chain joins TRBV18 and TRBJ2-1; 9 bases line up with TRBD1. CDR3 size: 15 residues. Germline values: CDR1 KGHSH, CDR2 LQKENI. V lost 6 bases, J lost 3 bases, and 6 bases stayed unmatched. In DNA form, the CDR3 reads TGTGCCAGCTCCCAGGACAGGGGCAACTACAATGAGCAGTTCTTC. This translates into CASSQDRGNYNEQFF. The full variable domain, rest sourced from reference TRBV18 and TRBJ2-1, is NAGVMQNPRHLVRRRGQEARLRCSPMKGHSHVYWYRQLPEEGLKFMVYLQKENIIDESGMPKERFSAEFPKEGPSILRIQQVVRGDSAAYFCASSQDRGNYNEQFFGPGTRLTVL.